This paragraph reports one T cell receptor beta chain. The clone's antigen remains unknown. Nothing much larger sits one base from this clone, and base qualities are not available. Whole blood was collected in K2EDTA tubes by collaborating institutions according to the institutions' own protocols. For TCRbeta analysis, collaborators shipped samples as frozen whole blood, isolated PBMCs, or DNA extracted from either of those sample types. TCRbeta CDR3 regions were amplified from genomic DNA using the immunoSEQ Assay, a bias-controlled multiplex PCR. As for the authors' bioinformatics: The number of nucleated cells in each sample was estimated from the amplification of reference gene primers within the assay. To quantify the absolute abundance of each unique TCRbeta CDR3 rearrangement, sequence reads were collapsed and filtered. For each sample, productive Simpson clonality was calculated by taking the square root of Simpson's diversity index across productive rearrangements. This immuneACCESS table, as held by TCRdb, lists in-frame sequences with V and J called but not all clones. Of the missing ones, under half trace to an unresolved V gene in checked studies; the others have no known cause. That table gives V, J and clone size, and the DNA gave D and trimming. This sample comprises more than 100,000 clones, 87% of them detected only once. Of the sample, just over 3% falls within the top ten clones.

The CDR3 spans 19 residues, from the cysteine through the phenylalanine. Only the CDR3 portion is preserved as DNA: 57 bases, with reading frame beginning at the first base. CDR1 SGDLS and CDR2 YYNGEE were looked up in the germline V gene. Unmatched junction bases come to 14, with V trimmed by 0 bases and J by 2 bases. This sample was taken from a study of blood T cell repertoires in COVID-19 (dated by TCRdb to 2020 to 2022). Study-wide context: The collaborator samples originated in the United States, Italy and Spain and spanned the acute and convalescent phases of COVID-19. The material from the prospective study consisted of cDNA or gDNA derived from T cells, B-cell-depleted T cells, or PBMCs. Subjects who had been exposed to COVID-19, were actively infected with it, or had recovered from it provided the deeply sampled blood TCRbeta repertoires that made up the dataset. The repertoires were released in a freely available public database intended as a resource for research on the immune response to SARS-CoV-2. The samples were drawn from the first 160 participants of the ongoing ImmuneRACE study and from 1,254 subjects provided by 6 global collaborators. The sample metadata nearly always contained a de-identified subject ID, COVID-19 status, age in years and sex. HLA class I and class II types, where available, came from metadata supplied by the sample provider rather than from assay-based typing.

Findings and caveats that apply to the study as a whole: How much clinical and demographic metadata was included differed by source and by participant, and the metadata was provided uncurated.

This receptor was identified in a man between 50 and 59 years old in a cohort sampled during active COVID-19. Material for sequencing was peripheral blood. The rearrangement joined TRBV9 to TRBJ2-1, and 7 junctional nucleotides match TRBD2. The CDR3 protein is CASSVATEVPGLPYNEQFF. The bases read TGTGCCAGCAGCGTAGCTACGGAGGTTCCGGGACTACCCTACAATGAGCAGTTCTTC.